This note documents a single T cell receptor (beta chain) sequence. Other DNA sequences from this sample encode an identical CDR3 as well. The PCR was carried out with 60 Vbeta primers and 13 Jbeta primers. The table came from immunoSEQ multiplex PCR; TCRdb's copy has only in-frame clones and leaves some out. In the table there are around 160,000 clones, 75% to 85% of which are singletons. The sample belongs to a study of cytomegalovirus exposure and HLA in healthy donors. The clonotype was recovered from a male donor in good health and CMV-seropositive. The material sequenced was PBMCs.

CDR3 coding DNA: TGTGCCAGCAGCTTAGATCCGGGGGAGACCCAGTACTTC. Protein: CASSLDPGETQYF. The rearrangement uses TRBV11-2 and TRBJ2-5; D perhaps matches TRBD2 (5 bases). The ends were cut back, 0 bases at V and 5 bases at J, with 7 bases in the middle. Germline V gene data show CDR1 as SGHAT and CDR2 as FQNNGV. This CDR3 spans 13 amino acids.